This T cell receptor (beta chain) is from a study of blood T cell repertoires in COVID-19. TCRdb's table, derived via immunoSEQ multiplex PCR, lists solely in-frame clones and lacks some. The sample has around 85,000 clones, approximately 90% seen once; the top ten hold roughly 1.2%. From germline, CDR1 is LNHNV and CDR2 YYDKDF (reference sequence). The CDR3 totals 16 residues. V gave up 1 base and J gave up 0 bases, with 13 bases separating them. Input material: PBMCs or T cells enriched from blood (not recorded which). The chain joins TRBV15 to TRBJ2-7; tentative D call: TRBD1 (5 bases). This clonotype originated in a woman aged 45-60 years with acute COVID-19. CDR3 protein: CATSRGSGAGSYEQYF. In DNA, the CDR3 is TGTGCCACCAGCAGAGGATCTGGGGCAGGCTCCTACGAGCAGTACTTC.